This T cell receptor (beta chain) was sequenced during a study of T cells in localized non-small cell lung cancer. Study-wide findings and caveats: Detection in adjacent lung was observed for a median around 55 of the top 100 tumor clones.

This table comes from immunoSEQ multiplex PCR, and its TCRdb copy is limited to in-frame clones, with some not included. The table shows about 5,000 clones, with 25% to 40% occurring only once. On this clone: As yet, its antigen is unknown.

There are 13 residues in the CDR3. V was cut by 4 bases and J by 5 bases, with 9 bases left in between. Germline assignment: CDR1 SNHLY and CDR2 FYNNEI. The chain couples TRBV2 to TRBJ2-1; D not resolved. The source material was lung tumor tissue, sampled before any cancer treatment. The sequence derives from a male donor older than 55 with stage III lung adenocarcinoma. The CDR3 nucleotides are TGTGCCAGCAGTGTTCGCCAGAACAATGAGCAGTTCTTC. It encodes CASSVRQNNEQFF.